The T cell receptor beta chain under discussion was sequenced for a study of blood T cell repertoires in COVID-19. Turning to the study itself: Samples came from the United States, Italy and Spain, spanning acute and convalescent COVID-19. From T cells, B-cell-depleted T cells, or PBMCs came the material, which was cDNA or gDNA.

CDR3 length equals 15 residues. The germline V gene encodes CDR1 SNHLY and CDR2 FYNNEI. The trim removed 6 bases at V and 0 bases at J, leaving 5 bases unmatched. Authors' processing steps: For nucleated cells, counts were estimated from reference gene primer amplification. Assay used: immunoSEQ multiplex PCR; TCRdb lists only in-frame clones, some missing. That table supplies the V and J calls and clone size; D and trimming were determined from the DNA. The sample carries 220,000 or so clones, approximately 84% recorded once. The sample comprised peripheral blood. The rearrangement links TRBV2 to TRBJ1-5, with 7 bases matching TRBD1. The clonotype comes from a woman between 25 and 40 years old who had recovered from COVID-19. The CDR3 sequence is CASSGTVNSNQPQHF. CDR3 bases: TGTGCCAGCAGCGGGACAGTAAATAGCAATCAGCCCCAGCATTTT.